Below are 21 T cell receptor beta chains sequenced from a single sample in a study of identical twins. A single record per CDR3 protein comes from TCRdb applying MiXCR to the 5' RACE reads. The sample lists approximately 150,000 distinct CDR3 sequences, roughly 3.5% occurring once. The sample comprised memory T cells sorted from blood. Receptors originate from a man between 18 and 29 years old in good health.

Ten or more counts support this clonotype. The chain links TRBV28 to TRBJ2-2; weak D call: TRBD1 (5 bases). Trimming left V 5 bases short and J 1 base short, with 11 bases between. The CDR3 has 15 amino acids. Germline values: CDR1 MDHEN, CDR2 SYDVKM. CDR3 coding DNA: TGTGCCAGCAGTCCCCACGGACAGAACACCGGGGAGCTGTTTTTT. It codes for CASSPHGQNTGELFF. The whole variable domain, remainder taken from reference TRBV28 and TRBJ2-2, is DVKVTQSSRYLVKRTGEKVFLECVQDMDHENMFWYRQDPGLGLRLIYFSYDVKMKEKGDIPEGYSVSREKKERFSLILESASTNQTSMYLCASSPHGQNTGELFFGEGSRLTVL.

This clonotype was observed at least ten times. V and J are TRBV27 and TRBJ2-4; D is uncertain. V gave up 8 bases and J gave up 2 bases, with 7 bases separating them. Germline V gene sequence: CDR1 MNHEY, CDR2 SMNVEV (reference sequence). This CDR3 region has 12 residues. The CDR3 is CASGVSKNIQYF. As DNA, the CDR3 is TGTGCCAGCGGGGTATCCAAAAACATTCAGTACTTC.

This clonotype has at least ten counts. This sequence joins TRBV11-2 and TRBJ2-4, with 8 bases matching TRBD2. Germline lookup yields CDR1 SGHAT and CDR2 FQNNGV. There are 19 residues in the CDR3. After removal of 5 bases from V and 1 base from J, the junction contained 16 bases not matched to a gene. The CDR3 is CASSQRDKGLALAKNIQYF. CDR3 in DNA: TGTGCCAGCAGCCAAAGGGACAAAGGACTAGCTTTGGCCAAAAACATTCAGTACTTC.

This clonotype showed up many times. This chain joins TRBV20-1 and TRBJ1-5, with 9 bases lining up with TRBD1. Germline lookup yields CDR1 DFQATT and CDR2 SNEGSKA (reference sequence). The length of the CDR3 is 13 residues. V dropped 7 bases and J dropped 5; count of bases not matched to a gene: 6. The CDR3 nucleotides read TGCAGTGTAGCGGGACAGGGTCATCAGCCCCAGCATTTT. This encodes CSVAGQGHQPQHF.

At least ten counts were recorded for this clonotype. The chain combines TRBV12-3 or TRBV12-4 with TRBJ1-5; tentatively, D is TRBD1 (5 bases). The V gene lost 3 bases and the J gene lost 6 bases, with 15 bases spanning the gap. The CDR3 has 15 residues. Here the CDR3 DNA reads TGTGCCAGCAGTTTTATAGCAGGGACGGGTCAGCCCCAGCATTTT. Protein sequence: CASSFIAGTGQPQHF.

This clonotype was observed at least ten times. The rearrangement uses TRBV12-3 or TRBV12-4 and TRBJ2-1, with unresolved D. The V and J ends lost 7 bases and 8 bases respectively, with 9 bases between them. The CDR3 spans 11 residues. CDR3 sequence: CASTFFHEQFF. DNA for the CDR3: TGTGCCAGCACTTTCTTCCATGAGCAGTTCTTC.

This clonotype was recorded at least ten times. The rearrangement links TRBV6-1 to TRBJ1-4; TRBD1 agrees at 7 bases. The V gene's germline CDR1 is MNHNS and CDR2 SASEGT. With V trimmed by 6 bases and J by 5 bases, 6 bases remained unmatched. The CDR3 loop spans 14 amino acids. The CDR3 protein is CASSPGQRNEKLFF. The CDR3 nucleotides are TGTGCCAGCAGCCCGGGACAGAGAAATGAAAAACTGTTTTTT.

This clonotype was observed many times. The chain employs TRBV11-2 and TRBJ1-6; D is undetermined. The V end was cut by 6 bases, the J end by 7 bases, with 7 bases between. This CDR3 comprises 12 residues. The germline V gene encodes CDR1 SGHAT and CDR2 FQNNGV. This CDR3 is CASRGRNSPLHF. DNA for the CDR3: TGTGCCAGCAGGGGAAGGAATTCACCCCTCCACTTT.

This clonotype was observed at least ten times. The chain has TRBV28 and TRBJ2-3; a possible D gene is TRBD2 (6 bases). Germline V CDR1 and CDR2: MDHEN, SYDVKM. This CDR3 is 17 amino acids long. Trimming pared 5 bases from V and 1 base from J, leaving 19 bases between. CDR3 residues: CASSAPFGSSGTDTQYF. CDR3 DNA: TGTGCCAGCAGTGCCCCCTTCGGGAGTTCTGGCACAGATACGCAGTATTTT.

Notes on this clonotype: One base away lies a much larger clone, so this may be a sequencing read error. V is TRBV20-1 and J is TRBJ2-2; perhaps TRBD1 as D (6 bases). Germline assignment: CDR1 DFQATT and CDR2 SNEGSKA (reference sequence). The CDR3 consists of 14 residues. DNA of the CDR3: TGCAGTGCTACAGCCTCCTGGGACACCGGGCAGCTGTTTTTT. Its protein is CSATASWDTGQLFF.

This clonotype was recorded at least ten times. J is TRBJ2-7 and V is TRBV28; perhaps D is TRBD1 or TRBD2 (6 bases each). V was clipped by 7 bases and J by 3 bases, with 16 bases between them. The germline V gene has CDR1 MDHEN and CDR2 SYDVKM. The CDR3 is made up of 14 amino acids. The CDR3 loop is CASNRGGLDYEQYF. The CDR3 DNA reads TGTGCCAGCAACCGAGGGGGACTCGACTACGAGCAGTACTTC.

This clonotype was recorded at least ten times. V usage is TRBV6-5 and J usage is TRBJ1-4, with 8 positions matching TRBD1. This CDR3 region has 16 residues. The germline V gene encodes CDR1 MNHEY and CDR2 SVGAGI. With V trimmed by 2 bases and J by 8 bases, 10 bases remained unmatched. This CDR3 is CASSYTLTGVGEKLFF. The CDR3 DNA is TGTGCCAGCAGTTACACGCTGACAGGGGTTGGGGAAAAACTGTTTTTT.

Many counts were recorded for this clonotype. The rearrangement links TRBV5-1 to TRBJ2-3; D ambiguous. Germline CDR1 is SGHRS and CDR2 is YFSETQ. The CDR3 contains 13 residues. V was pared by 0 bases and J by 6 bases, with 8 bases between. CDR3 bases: TGCGCCAGCAGCTTGGCTTCGCGCGATACGCAGTATTTT. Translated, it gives CASSLASRDTQYF.

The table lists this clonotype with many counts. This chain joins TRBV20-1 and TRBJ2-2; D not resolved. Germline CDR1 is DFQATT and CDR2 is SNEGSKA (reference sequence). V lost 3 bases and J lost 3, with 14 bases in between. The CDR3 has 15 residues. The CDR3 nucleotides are TGCAGTGCTAGGAAGACCGGAGAGGACACCGGGGAGCTGTTTTTT. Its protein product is CSARKTGEDTGELFF.

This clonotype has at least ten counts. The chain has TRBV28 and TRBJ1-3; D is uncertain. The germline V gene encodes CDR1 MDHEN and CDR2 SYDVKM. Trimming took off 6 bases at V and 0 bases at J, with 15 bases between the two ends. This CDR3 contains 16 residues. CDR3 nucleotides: TGTGCCAGCAGCAAAATGAACAGAAACTCTGGAAACACCATATATTTT. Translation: CASSKMNRNSGNTIYF.

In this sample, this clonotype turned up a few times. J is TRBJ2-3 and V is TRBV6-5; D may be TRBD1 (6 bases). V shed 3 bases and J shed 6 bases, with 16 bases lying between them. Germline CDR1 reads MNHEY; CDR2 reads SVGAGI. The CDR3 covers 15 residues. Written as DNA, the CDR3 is TGTGCCAGCAGTTATCGGGACACTGGCAAGGATACGCAGTATTTT. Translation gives CASSYRDTGKDTQYF.

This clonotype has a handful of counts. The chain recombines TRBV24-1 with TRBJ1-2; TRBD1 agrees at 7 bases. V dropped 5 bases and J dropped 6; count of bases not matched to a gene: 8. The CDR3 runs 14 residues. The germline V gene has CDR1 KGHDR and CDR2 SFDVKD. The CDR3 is CATSAIGQVDGYTF. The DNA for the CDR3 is TGTGCCACCAGTGCCATAGGACAGGTGGATGGCTACACCTTC.

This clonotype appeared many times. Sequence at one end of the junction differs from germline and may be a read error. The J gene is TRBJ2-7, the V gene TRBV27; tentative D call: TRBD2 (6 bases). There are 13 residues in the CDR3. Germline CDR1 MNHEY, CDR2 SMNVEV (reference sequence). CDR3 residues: CASTPAGSRASFF. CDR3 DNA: TGTGCCAGCACCCCGGCGGGGTCCCGGGCTTCGTTCTTC.

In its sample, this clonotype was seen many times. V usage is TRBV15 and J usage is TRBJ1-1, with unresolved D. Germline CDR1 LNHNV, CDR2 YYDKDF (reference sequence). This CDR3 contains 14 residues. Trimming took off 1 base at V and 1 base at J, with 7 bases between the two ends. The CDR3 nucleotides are TGTGCCACCAGCAGAGGACGGGGGAACACTGAAGCTTTCTTT. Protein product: CATSRGRGNTEAFF.

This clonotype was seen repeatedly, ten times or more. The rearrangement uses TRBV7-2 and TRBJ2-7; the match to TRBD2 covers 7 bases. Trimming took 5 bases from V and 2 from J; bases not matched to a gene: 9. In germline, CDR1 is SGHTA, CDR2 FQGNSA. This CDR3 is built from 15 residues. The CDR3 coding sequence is TGTGCCAGCAGCCCGAGCGCTAGCGGAACCTACGAGCAGTACTTC. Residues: CASSPSASGTYEQYF.

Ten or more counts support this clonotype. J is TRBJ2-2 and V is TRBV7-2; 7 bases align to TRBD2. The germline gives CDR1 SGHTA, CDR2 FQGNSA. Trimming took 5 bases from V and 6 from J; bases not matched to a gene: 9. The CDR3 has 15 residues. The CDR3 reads CASSHDAGRSGELFF. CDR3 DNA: TGTGCCAGCAGCCACGACGCCGGGAGGTCCGGGGAGCTGTTTTTT.